Shown below are 16 T cell receptor beta chains from a single sample sequenced in a study of CD8 T cells in Susac syndrome. It was with random hexamers that about 0.45 to 1 ug RNA was reverse transcribed. TCRdb ran MiXCR on the immunoSEQ multiplex PCR reads and lists one entry per CDR3 protein. In the table there are some 300,000 distinct CDR3 sequences, over 75% of which are singletons. The sequencing sample was made of CD8+ T cells from PBMCs. The receptors were sampled from a human donor with multiple sclerosis.

V is TRBV7-3 and J is TRBJ1-1, with D uncertain. Germline CDR1 SGHTA, CDR2 FQGTGA. Trimming shortened V by 8 bases and J by 2 bases, and 12 bases separated the two germline ends. The CDR3 loop spans 13 amino acids. CDR3 amino acids: CASRLADNTEAFF. CDR3 sequence (DNA): TGTGCCAGCCGTCTTGCGGATAACACTGAAGCTTTCTTT. The full variable domain, in which reference TRBV7-3 and TRBJ1-1 provide the parts outside the CDR3, is GAGVSQTPSNKVTEKGKYVELRCDPISGHTALYWYRQSLGQGPEFLIYFQGTGAADDSGLPNDRFFAVRPEGSVSTLKIQRTERGDSAVYLCASRLADNTEAFFGQGTRLTVV.

This chain links TRBV3-1 with TRBJ2-1; D is perhaps TRBD2 (5 bases). V lost 4 bases and J 8 bases, leaving 9 bases between the germline ends. The CDR3 extends over 12 amino acids. Per the germline V gene, CDR1 is LGHDT and CDR2 is YNNKEL (reference sequence). The CDR3 region is CASSPGYDEQFF. The CDR3 nucleotides are TGTGCCAGCAGCCCGGGGTACGATGAGCAGTTCTTC.

The chain carries TRBV15 and TRBJ2-1; possible D gene TRBD1, 6 bases. Trimming left V 4 bases short and J 9 bases short, with 13 bases between. The CDR3 spans 13 residues. From germline, CDR1 is LNHNV and CDR2 YYDKDF (reference sequence). This CDR3 reads CATSIQGGGEQFF. CDR3 DNA sequence: TGTGCCACCAGCATTCAAGGGGGTGGTGAGCAGTTCTTC.

The chain recombines TRBV9 with TRBJ2-2; a weak D match, TRBD1 (6 bases). This CDR3 is built from 15 residues. Trimming removed 1 base at V and 4 bases at J, with 11 bases between. Looked up from germline, CDR1 is SGDLS and CDR2 is YYNGEE. The CDR3 is CASSVTGSGTGELFF. The CDR3 bases are TGTGCCAGCAGCGTAACAGGGTCTGGCACCGGGGAGCTGTTTTTT.

This chain links TRBV9 with TRBJ1-2; tentative D call: TRBD1 (6 bases). The CDR3 is 15 residues long. Between the trimmed V and J ends, which lost 3 bases and 8 bases, there was a span of 20 bases. From germline, CDR1 is SGDLS and CDR2 YYNGEE. The CDR3 sequence is CASSEQGFPAMGYTF. The CDR3 DNA reads TGTGCCAGCAGCGAACAGGGTTTTCCGGCTATGGGCTACACCTTC.

The CDR3, as DNA: TGTGCCAGCAGTGAGGGGGTGGCCCCTAGCACAGATACGCAGTATTTT. This gives the protein CASSEGVAPSTDTQYF. V is TRBV27 and J is TRBJ2-3; D is perhaps TRBD1 (6 bases). This CDR3 has 16 residues. CDR1 and CDR2 from the germline V gene are MNHEY and SMNVEV (reference sequence). V shed 5 bases and J shed 0 bases, with 15 bases lying between them.

CDR3 sequence reads: CASSPLRDTEAFF. As DNA, the CDR3 is TGTGCCAGCAGCCCGCTGAGGGACACTGAAGCTTTCTTT. V is TRBV14 and J is TRBJ1-1, with D hard to call. The CDR3 totals 13 residues. V lost 4 bases and J lost 3, with 9 bases in between. Germline values: CDR1 SGHDN, CDR2 FVKESK.

The V and J genes are TRBV11-2 and TRBJ2-2, with D unclear. The V end lost 5 bases, the J end lost 9 bases, and 7 bases lay between the germline ends. Germline CDR1 reads SGHAT; CDR2 reads FQNNGV. The CDR3 covers 11 residues. CDR3 DNA sequence: TGTGCCAGCAGCCCCCCTCGGGAGCTGTTTTTT. Protein product: CASSPPRELFF.

This clonotype was detected only once. The chain has TRBV4-3 and TRBJ1-2, with 7 nucleotides matching TRBD1. V shed 3 bases, J shed 4 bases, and the junction held 11 bases outside the gene matches. The CDR3 has 16 amino acids. Per the germline V gene, CDR1 is LGHNA and CDR2 is YSLEER. CDR3 residues: CASSQVQGDRFYGYTF. In DNA form, the CDR3 reads TGCGCCAGCAGCCAGGTCCAGGGGGACCGCTTCTATGGCTACACCTTC.

The gene calls are TRBV9 and TRBJ2-1; D unresolved. Trimming cost V 4 bases and J 7 bases, with 12 bases left between them. The CDR3 totals 13 residues. Germline CDR1 reads SGDLS; CDR2 reads YYNGEE. In DNA form, the CDR3 reads TGTGCCAGCAGCCCAATGGGGTGGAATGAGCAGTTCTTC. Translation gives CASSPMGWNEQFF.

The J gene is TRBJ2-2, the V gene TRBV9; a weak D match, TRBD2 (6 bases). Germline-derived CDR1 and CDR2 are SGDLS and YYNGEE. Trimming took off 2 bases at V and 1 base at J, with 9 bases between the two ends. The CDR3 spans 15 residues. The CDR3 is CASSVGGRNTGELFF. CDR3 sequence (DNA): TGTGCCAGCAGCGTCGGGGGAAGGAACACCGGGGAGCTGTTTTTT.

This clonotype was counted a few times. For the CDR3, the DNA is TGCGCCAGCACGCCGGGCGGGGGGCGGAACTATGGCTACACCTTC. Protein sequence: CASTPGGGRNYGYTF. The chain joins TRBV23-1 to TRBJ1-2; D perhaps matches TRBD1 (6 bases). TRBV23-1 falls under the ORF class, with uncertain function. The CDR3 covers 15 residues. Trimming left V 7 bases short and J 2 bases short, with 17 bases between.

CDR3 sequence: CASSRTPTGILIPYEQYF. The CDR3 DNA sequence: TGTGCCAGCTCCCGCACCCCGACCGGGATCCTTATTCCCTACGAGCAGTACTTC. The rearrangement joins TRBV18 to TRBJ2-7; possibly TRBD2 for D (5 bases). V was pared by 6 bases and J by 2 bases, with 26 bases between. This CDR3 is 18 amino acids long. Germline V gene data show CDR1 as KGHSH and CDR2 as LQKENI.

The chain has TRBV4-1 and TRBJ2-1; weak D call: TRBD2 (6 bases). The V gene lost 1 base and the J gene lost 7 bases, with 14 bases spanning the gap. There are 15 residues in the CDR3. CDR1 MGHRA and CDR2 YSYEKL come from the germline V gene. The CDR3 sequence is CASSQGLDFSNEQFF. The CDR3, as DNA: TGCGCCAGCAGCCAAGGACTAGATTTTTCTAATGAGCAGTTCTTC.

This chain connects TRBV6-5 to TRBJ1-2; D is unresolved. The CDR3 sequence is 13 residues long. V lost 1 base, J lost 4 bases, and 7 bases lay in between. Germline lookup yields CDR1 MNHEY and CDR2 SVGAGI. In nucleotides, the CDR3 is TGTGCCAGCAGTTACTTCCAGTCCTATGGCTACACCTTC. It yields the protein CASSYFQSYGYTF.

The J gene is TRBJ2-1, the V gene TRBV9; 7 positions match TRBD1. Germline CDR1 reads SGDLS; CDR2 reads YYNGEE. The CDR3 consists of 14 residues. V shed 4 bases, J shed 4 bases, and the junction held 5 bases outside the gene matches. CDR3 coding DNA: TGTGCCAGCAGCCAGACAGGGTTATACAATGAGCAGTTCTTC. Its protein product is CASSQTGLYNEQFF. The full variable domain, completed using reference TRBV9 and TRBJ2-1, is DSGVTQTPKHLITATGQRVTLRCSPRSGDLSVYWYQQSLDQGLQFLIQYYNGEERAKGNILERFSAQQFPDLHSELNLSSLELGDSALYFCASSQTGLYNEQFFGPGTRLTVL.